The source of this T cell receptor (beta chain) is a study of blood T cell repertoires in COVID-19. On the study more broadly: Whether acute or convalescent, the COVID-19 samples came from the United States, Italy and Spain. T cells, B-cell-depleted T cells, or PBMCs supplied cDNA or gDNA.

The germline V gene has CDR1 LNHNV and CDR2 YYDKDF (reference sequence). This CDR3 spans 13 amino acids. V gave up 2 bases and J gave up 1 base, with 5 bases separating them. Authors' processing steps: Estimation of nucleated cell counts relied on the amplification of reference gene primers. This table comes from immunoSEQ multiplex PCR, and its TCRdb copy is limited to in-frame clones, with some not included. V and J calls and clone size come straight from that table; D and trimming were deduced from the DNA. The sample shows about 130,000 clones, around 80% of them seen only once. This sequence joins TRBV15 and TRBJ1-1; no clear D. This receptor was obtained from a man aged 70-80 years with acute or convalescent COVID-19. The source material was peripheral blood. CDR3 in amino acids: CATSRQKNTEAFF. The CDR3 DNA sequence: TGTGCCACCAGCAGACAGAAGAACACTGAAGCTTTCTTT.